These 9 T cell receptor beta chains were sequenced from one sample in a study of blood T cell repertoires in COVID-19. Only in-frame clones appear in the TCRdb table, and some are missing; sequencing was by immunoSEQ multiplex PCR. This table has almost 200,000 clones, about 82% appearing once. The sequencing sample was made of peripheral blood. The receptors stem from a man aged 55-75 years with COVID-19, enrolled during active disease.

The gene calls are TRBV30 and TRBJ2-5, with TRBD1 matching over 8 bases. This CDR3 spans 15 amino acids. Per germline, CDR1 GTSNPN and CDR2 SVGIG (reference sequence). V was clipped by 5 bases and J by 0 bases; unmatched bases: 8. The CDR3 sequence: CAWAERDRYQETQYF. Written as DNA, the CDR3 is TGTGCCTGGGCGGAGAGGGACAGGTACCAAGAGACCCAGTACTTC.

This clone showed up just once. V is TRBV6-5 and J is TRBJ2-4, with 7 bases identical to TRBD1. The trim removed 7 bases at V and 0 bases at J, leaving 6 bases unmatched. CDR1 MNHEY and CDR2 SVGAGI come from the germline V gene. The CDR3 loop spans 15 amino acids. The CDR3 nucleotides are TGTGCCAGCACCTCCGGGACAGTAGCCAAAAACATTCAGTACTTC. Protein sequence: CASTSGTVAKNIQYF.

This clone was detected once. The V and J genes are TRBV6-4 and TRBJ1-6, with D perhaps TRBD1 (5 bases). The CDR3 sequence is 15 residues long. The germline V gene has CDR1 MRHNA and CDR2 SNTAGT. Trimming took 0 bases from V and 5 from J, leaving 8 bases between them. The CDR3 DNA is TGTGCCAGCAGTGACTCGGGACTGAATAATTCACCCCTCCACTTT. Translation gives CASSDSGLNNSPLHF.

This clone was found a few times. This chain connects TRBV5-5 to TRBJ1-2; TRBD1 might be the D (6 bases). V was shortened by 4 bases and J by 0 bases, with 13 bases between the two germline ends. The germline gives CDR1 SGHKS, CDR2 YYEKEE (reference sequence). This CDR3 is 15 amino acids long. The CDR3 reads CASSLSQGSNYGYTF. CDR3 sequence (DNA): TGTGCCAGCAGCCTGTCACAGGGATCTAACTATGGCTACACCTTC. The full variable domain, with the rest looked up from reference TRBV5-5 and TRBJ1-2, is DAGVTQSPTHLIKTRGQQVTLRCSPISGHKSVSWYQQVLGQGPQFIFQYYEKEERGRGNFPDRFSARQFPNYSSELNVNALLLGDSALYLCASSLSQGSNYGYTFGSGTRLTVV.

The chain uses TRBV5-1 and TRBJ1-4; D remains ambiguous. V lost 0 bases and J lost 0, with 9 bases in between. In germline, CDR1 is SGHRS, CDR2 YFSETQ. The CDR3 is 16 residues long. The CDR3 sequence is CASSLGNSATNEKLFF. The CDR3 nucleotides are TGCGCCAGCAGCTTGGGTAACAGTGCAACTAATGAAAAACTGTTTTTT. Full variable domain (missing parts from reference TRBV5-1 and TRBJ1-4): KAGVTQTPRYLIKTRGQQVTLSCSPISGHRSVSWYQQTPGQGLQFLFEYFSETQRNKGNFPGRFSGRQFSNSRSEMNVSTLELGDSALYLCASSLGNSATNEKLFFGSGTQLSVL.

The table lists this clone with a few counts. V usage is TRBV27 and J usage is TRBJ1-2; TRBD1 matches at 8 bases. Germline lookup yields CDR1 MNHEY and CDR2 SMNVEV (reference sequence). The ends lost 4 bases at V and 4 bases at J; junction bases unmatched: 11. The CDR3 has 16 amino acids. The CDR3 bases are TGTGCCAGCAGTTGGACAGGGCGCAGAGGGGCCTATGGCTACACCTTC. Translated: CASSWTGRRGAYGYTF.

The chain employs TRBV5-1 and TRBJ1-1; D is possibly TRBD1 (6 bases). Germline lookup yields CDR1 SGHRS and CDR2 YFSETQ. V was clipped by 4 bases and J by 2 bases, with 15 bases between them. The CDR3 length is 15 residues. The CDR3 bases are TGCGCCAGCAGCGTAGATCAGGGGCCCAACACTGAAGCTTTCTTT. Its translation: CASSVDQGPNTEAFF. Filled out from reference TRBV5-1 and TRBJ1-1, the complete variable domain reads KAGVTQTPRYLIKTRGQQVTLSCSPISGHRSVSWYQQTPGQGLQFLFEYFSETQRNKGNFPGRFSGRQFSNSRSEMNVSTLELGDSALYLCASSVDQGPNTEAFFGQGTRLTVV.

This clone was found once. The CDR3 sequence: CASSLGERRSYEQYF. CDR3 bases: TGTGCCAGCAGCTTAGGAGAGCGGAGGTCCTACGAGCAGTACTTC. The chain employs TRBV13 and TRBJ2-7; possible D gene TRBD2, 5 bases. Germline CDR1 is PRHDT and CDR2 is FYEKMQ (reference sequence). V lost 0 bases and J lost 1, with 10 bases in between. The CDR3 spans 15 residues.

V is TRBV7-2 and J is TRBJ2-7, with D maybe TRBD2 (6 bases). The CDR3 contains 15 residues. Germline V gene data show CDR1 as SGHTA and CDR2 as FQGNSA. V lost 5 bases and J 6 bases, leaving 20 bases between the germline ends. CDR3 sequence: CASSPQGGSATEQYF. The CDR3 coding sequence is TGTGCCAGCAGCCCCCAGGGAGGTAGCGCAACCGAGCAGTACTTC.